This TCR beta chain originates from a study of shared clonotypes between healthy human individuals. About the research overall: Used for every donor were three CD4 naive, three CD4 memory, two CD8 naive and one CD8 memory plate.

As to this clone: The antigen remains unidentified.

Measured with immunoSEQ multiplex PCR; TCRdb has only the in-frame clones, and not every one. The sample includes 2 million to 2.5 million clones, about 92% seen only once; the top ten take 0.39%. V was cut by 0 bases and J by 4 bases, with 10 bases left in between. The CDR3 has 14 amino acids. Germline V lookup: CDR1 SGHDT, CDR2 YYEEEE. Study results and caveats: Apart from blood, nothing was sampled; tissue repertoires likely differ. Read depth was anticipated to influence clonotype sharing among donors.

The chain couples TRBV5-6 to TRBJ1-2, with D maybe TRBD1 (5 bases). The source material was naive CD4+ T cells from PBMCs. The subset denotes: CD45RA+ positively selected. The receptor was derived from a man aged 18 to 30 in good health. Some clones in this sample may be carry-over from other donors' samples. CDR3 sequence (DNA): TGTGCCAGCAGCTTGGTTGGGGGTACCTATGGCTACACCTTC. Translating it yields CASSLVGGTYGYTF.